This T cell receptor (beta chain) is from a study of radiation and T cells in renal cell carcinoma. Overall study findings and caveats: From baseline, blood top tumor clonotypes peaked at 2 weeks post-radiation.

Concerning this clone itself: The antigen is unknown.

Some clones are missing from TCRdb's copy, which holds only in-frame ones; the method was immunoSEQ multiplex PCR. The repertoire includes some 110,000 clones, roughly four fifths of them detected once, and around 2.8% sits in the top ten. Germline CDR1 is MNHNY and CDR2 is SVGAGI (reference sequence). V shed 7 bases and J shed 0 bases, with 16 bases lying between them. CDR3 length: 15 residues. Indicated time point: baseline pretreatment blood. Noted treatment: 15 Gy SBRT to primary tumor, nephrectomy 4 weeks later. Radiation-treated patients gave blood at baseline, week 2 and week 4. The patient's renal cell carcinoma had clear cell pathology.

The receptor comes from a woman between 55 and 75 years old with renal cell carcinoma. The chain couples TRBV6-6 to TRBJ2-7; the D gene could be TRBD1 or TRBD2 (5 bases each). The sample was blood, taken from a patient whose treatment included radiotherapy and nephrectomy. The CDR3 region is CASILGEGVSYEQYF. CDR3 in DNA: TGTGCCAGCATTCTGGGGGAAGGGGTCTCCTACGAGCAGTACTTC.